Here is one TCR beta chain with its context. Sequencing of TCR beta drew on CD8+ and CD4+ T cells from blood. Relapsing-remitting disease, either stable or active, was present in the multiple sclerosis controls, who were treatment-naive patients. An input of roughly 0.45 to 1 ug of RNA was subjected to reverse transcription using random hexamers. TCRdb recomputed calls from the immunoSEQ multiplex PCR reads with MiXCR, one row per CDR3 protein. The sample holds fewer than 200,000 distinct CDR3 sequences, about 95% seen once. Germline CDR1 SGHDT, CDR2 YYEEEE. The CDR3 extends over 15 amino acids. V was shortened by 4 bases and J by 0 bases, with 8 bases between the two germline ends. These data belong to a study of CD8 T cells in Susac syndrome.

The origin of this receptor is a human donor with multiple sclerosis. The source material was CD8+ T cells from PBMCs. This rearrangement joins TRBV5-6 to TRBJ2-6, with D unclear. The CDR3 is CASSQSPSGANVLTF. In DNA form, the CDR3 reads TGTGCCAGCAGCCAAAGTCCCTCTGGGGCCAACGTCCTGACTTTC.